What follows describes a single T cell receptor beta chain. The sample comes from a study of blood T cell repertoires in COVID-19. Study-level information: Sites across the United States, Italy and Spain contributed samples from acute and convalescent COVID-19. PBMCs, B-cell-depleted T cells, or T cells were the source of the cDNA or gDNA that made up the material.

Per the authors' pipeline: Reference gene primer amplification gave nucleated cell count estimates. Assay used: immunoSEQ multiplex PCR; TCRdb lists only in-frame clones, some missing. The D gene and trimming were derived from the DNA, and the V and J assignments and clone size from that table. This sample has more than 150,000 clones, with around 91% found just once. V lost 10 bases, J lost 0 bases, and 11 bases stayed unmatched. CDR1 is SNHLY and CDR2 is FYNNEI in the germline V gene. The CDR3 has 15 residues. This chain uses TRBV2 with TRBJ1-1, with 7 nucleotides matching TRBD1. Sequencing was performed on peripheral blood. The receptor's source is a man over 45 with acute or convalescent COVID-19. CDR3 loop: CATDSNRGLNTEAFF. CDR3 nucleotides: TGTGCCACCGACTCCAACAGGGGATTGAACACTGAAGCTTTCTTT.